One and the same sample provided the 18 T cell receptor beta chains below, sequenced in a study of T cell responses to AZD1222 COVID-19 vaccine. The data were produced by immunoSEQ multiplex PCR, yet TCRdb's version contains in-frame clones alone and is incomplete. The sample includes roughly 150,000 clones, 80% to 95% of them seen just once. Specimen: peripheral blood, collected on day 0 of AZD1222 vaccination. The receptors stem from an adult in good health.

The chain links TRBV2 to TRBJ1-4; D ambiguous. V lost 3 bases to trimming and J lost 7 bases, with 15 bases between them. The germline gives CDR1 SNHLY, CDR2 FYNNEI. The CDR3 is 15 amino acids. The CDR3 region has the DNA TGTGCCAGCAGTGACTTGGGAGGGATCGTTGAAAAACTGTTTTTT. It yields the protein CASSDLGGIVEKLFF. The variable domain in full, completed from reference TRBV2 and TRBJ1-4, reads EPEVTQTPSHQVTQMGQEVILRCVPISNHLYFYWYRQILGQKVEFLVSFYNNEISEKSEIFDDQFSVERPDGSNFTLKIRSTKLEDSAMYFCASSDLGGIVEKLFFGSGTQLSVL.

This chain links TRBV5-1 with TRBJ2-5, with D perhaps given as TRBD1 or TRBD2 (6 bases each). Trimming cost V 4 bases and J 1 base, with 17 bases left between them. CDR3 size: 16 residues. Germline CDR1 and CDR2: SGHRS and YFSETQ. As DNA, the CDR3 is TGCGCCAGCAGCCGGGGGACACCTACGGGCCAAGAGACCCAGTACTTC. Residues: CASSRGTPTGQETQYF.

The rearrangement uses TRBV5-1 and TRBJ2-7; D possibly corresponds to TRBD2 (6 bases). Germline CDR1 SGHRS, CDR2 YFSETQ. The CDR3 contains 15 residues. V lost 4 bases and J lost 0, with 14 bases in between. The chain's CDR3 is CASSPAGGNSYEQYF. Here the CDR3 DNA reads TGCGCCAGCAGCCCGGCTGGGGGGAACTCCTACGAGCAGTACTTC.

The rearrangement joins TRBV5-4 to TRBJ1-2; 9 bases agree with TRBD1. Germline lookup yields CDR1 SGHNT and CDR2 YYREEE (reference sequence). The junction had 2 bases not matched to a gene; V was cut back by 3 bases and J by 2 bases. This CDR3 spans 14 amino acids. Here the CDR3 DNA reads TGTGCCAGCAGCTGGGGACAGGGCAACTATGGCTACACCTTC. Translation: CASSWGQGNYGYTF.

This clone has just one count. CDR3 protein: CASSLQQGAYEQYF. The CDR3 DNA reads as TGTGCCAGCAGTTTACAGCAGGGGGCATACGAGCAGTACTTC. V and J are TRBV28 and TRBJ2-7, with 8 bases identical to TRBD1. The germline gives CDR1 MDHEN, CDR2 SYDVKM. CDR3 length: 14 amino acids. V was pared by 2 bases and J by 4 bases, with 4 bases of the junction left unmatched.

The chain joins TRBV27 to TRBJ2-2; 11 bases are a match to TRBD2. The CDR3 is 16 residues long. The germline V gene encodes CDR1 MNHEY and CDR2 SMNVEV (reference sequence). The V segment lost 5 bases and the J segment 2 bases; nucleotides outside the gene matches: 4. The CDR3 DNA follows: TGTGCCAGCAGTCAACTAGCGGGGGCTAACACCGGGGAGCTGTTTTTT. Its translation is CASSQLAGANTGELFF.

The J gene is TRBJ2-1, the V gene TRBV5-1, with D unclear. Trimming took 0 bases from V and 9 from J, leaving 13 bases between them. This CDR3 comprises 14 residues. CDR1 and CDR2 from the germline V gene are SGHRS and YFSETQ. CDR3 protein: CASSLDSVRSEQFF. The DNA of the CDR3 is TGCGCCAGCAGCTTGGACAGTGTTCGTAGTGAGCAGTTCTTC.

The chain recombines TRBV5-1 with TRBJ2-3; 14 bases are shared with TRBD2. CDR3 length: 16 amino acids. Germline values: CDR1 SGHRS, CDR2 YFSETQ. The junction had 1 base not matched to a gene; V was cut back by 0 bases and J by 4 bases. The CDR3, as DNA: TGCGCCAGCAGCTTGGGGACTAGCGGGGGGTCAGATACGCAGTATTTT. As protein: CASSLGTSGGSDTQYF. Together with reference TRBV5-1 and TRBJ2-3, the CDR3 gives the full variable domain: KAGVTQTPRYLIKTRGQQVTLSCSPISGHRSVSWYQQTPGQGLQFLFEYFSETQRNKGNFPGRFSGRQFSNSRSEMNVSTLELGDSALYLCASSLGTSGGSDTQYFGPGTRLTVL.

The rearrangement links TRBV6-5 to TRBJ2-3; D might be TRBD2 (6 bases). The CDR3 is 15 amino acids. Germline V gene data show CDR1 as MNHEY and CDR2 as SVGAGI. V lost 4 bases to trimming and J lost 4 bases, with 15 bases between them. The CDR3 is CASSSYPPGADTQYF. The CDR3 region has the DNA TGTGCCAGCAGTTCTTACCCTCCGGGGGCAGATACGCAGTATTTT.

This chain links TRBV30 with TRBJ1-6; TRBD1 might be the D (5 bases). With 0 bases removed from V and 9 bases from J, the gap between germline ends came to 9 bases. The CDR3 consists of 13 residues. Germline-derived CDR1 and CDR2 are GTSNPN and SVGIG (reference sequence). The CDR3: CAWSVGLSSPLHF. DNA for the CDR3: TGTGCCTGGAGTGTGGGACTCAGTTCACCCCTCCACTTT.

This rearrangement joins TRBV18 to TRBJ1-2, with D unclear. CDR3 length equals 16 residues. The V end was cut by 2 bases, the J end by 0 bases, with 13 bases between. The germline V gene has CDR1 KGHSH and CDR2 LQKENI. The CDR3 DNA follows: TGTGCCAGCTCACCAGGGCGGGAACCCCCTAACTATGGCTACACCTTC. Its translation is CASSPGREPPNYGYTF.

The chain employs TRBV4-1 and TRBJ2-1, with D unclear. The ends were cut back, 4 bases at V and 7 bases at J, with 11 bases in the middle. The CDR3 spans 13 residues. Germline CDR1 and CDR2: MGHRA and YSYEKL. The CDR3 loop reads CASSPFLGNEQFF. CDR3 DNA: TGCGCCAGCAGCCCATTCCTAGGTAATGAGCAGTTCTTC.

The chain employs TRBV30 and TRBJ1-4; TRBD1 agrees at 10 bases. The germline CDR1 and CDR2 sequences are GTSNPN and SVGIG (reference sequence). This CDR3 region has 14 residues. V shed 1 base, J shed 6 bases, and the junction held 2 bases outside the gene matches. The CDR3 is CAWSGDRGYEKLFF. The CDR3 coding sequence is TGTGCCTGGAGTGGGGACAGGGGATATGAAAAACTGTTTTTT.

V and J are TRBV15 and TRBJ1-2, with a tentative D call TRBD1 (5 bases). Germline CDR1 reads LNHNV; CDR2 reads YYDKDF (reference sequence). Deletions cut 5 bases from V and 6 bases from J, with 19 bases between. The CDR3 contains 15 residues. DNA for the CDR3: TGTGCCACCAGCGGGAATCTGAGGGGAGGAAATGGCTACACCTTC. Translated: CATSGNLRGGNGYTF. Complete variable domain (other parts from reference TRBV15 and TRBJ1-2): DAMVIQNPRYQVTQFGKPVTLSCSQTLNHNVMYWYQQKSSQAPKLLFHYYDKDFNNEADTPDNFQSRRPNTSFCFLDIRSPGLGDTAMYLCATSGNLRGGNGYTFGSGTRLTVV.

This chain links TRBV2 with TRBJ2-3; 15 positions agree with TRBD2. The ends lost 0 bases at V and 5 bases at J; junction bases unmatched: 6. Per germline, CDR1 SNHLY and CDR2 FYNNEI. The CDR3 has 18 residues. Written as DNA, the CDR3 is TGTGCCAGCAGTGAAGCTTTGGTGGGACTAGCGGGAGGAGATACGCAGTATTTT. Its translation: CASSEALVGLAGGDTQYF.

The V gene is TRBV2, the J gene TRBJ2-1, with 12 bases fitting TRBD2. Germline trimming cut 10 bases from V and 5 bases from J; bases unmatched to any gene: 15. Germline V gene sequence: CDR1 SNHLY, CDR2 FYNNEI. The CDR3 has 17 amino acids. As DNA, the CDR3 is TGTGCCATTCCAGGAGCTAGCGGGAGGGCTGCACACAATGAGCAGTTCTTC. Its translation is CAIPGASGRAAHNEQFF.

J is TRBJ1-3 and V is TRBV9; 9 bases line up with TRBD1. CDR3 length: 17 amino acids. Germline V CDR1 and CDR2: SGDLS, YYNGEE. V shed 7 bases, J shed 2 bases, and the junction held 13 bases outside the gene matches. The CDR3 reads CASSPGGTGRTGNTIYF. CDR3 DNA: TGTGCCAGCTCCCCGGGGGGGACAGGGAGAACTGGAAACACCATATATTTT.

This rearrangement joins TRBV18 to TRBJ1-6; unclear D gene. V was cut by 6 bases and J by 10 bases, with 19 bases left in between. The CDR3 spans 15 residues. Germline assignment: CDR1 KGHSH and CDR2 LQKENI. CDR3 DNA sequence: TGTGCCAGCTCCCAGGAGTCGGGTGGAGAGTCACCCCTCCACTTT. The encoded protein is CASSQESGGESPLHF.